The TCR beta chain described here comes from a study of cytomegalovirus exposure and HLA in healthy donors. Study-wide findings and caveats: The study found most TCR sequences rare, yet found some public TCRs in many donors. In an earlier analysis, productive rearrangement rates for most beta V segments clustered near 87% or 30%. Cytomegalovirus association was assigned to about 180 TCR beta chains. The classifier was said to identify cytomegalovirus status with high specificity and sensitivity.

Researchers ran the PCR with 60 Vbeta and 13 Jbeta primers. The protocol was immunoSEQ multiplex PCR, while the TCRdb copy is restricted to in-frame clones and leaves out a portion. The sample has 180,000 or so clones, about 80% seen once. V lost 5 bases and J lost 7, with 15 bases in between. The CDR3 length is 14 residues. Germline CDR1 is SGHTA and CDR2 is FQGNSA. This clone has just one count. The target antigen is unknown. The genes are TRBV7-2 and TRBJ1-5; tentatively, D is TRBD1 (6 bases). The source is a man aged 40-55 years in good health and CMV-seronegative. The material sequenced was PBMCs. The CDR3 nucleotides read TGTGCCAGCAGCCCCCGACAGGAATGGCAGCCCCAGCATTTT. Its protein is CASSPRQEWQPQHF.